These T cell receptor beta chains were read from a single sample in a study of control samples from healthy donors and cancer patients. This table comes from immunoSEQ multiplex PCR, and its TCRdb copy is limited to in-frame clones, with some not included. The sample has 150,000 to 200,000 clones; 85% to 95% are singletons. Sequencing was done on a sample of blood. The receptors shown here come from a woman aged 40 to 49 in good health. Both conserved end residues are part of each CDR3. The order of the fields is V gene, clone size, J gene, D gene, CDR3 protein, CDR3 DNA. D genes are given only for firm matches. Expanded clones get a size class; other rows say once, few or many, or leave the size out.

v_gene: TRBV7-9; abundance: once; j_gene: TRBJ1-1; d_gene: .; CDR3aa: CASSLGGPNTEAFF; CDR3nt: TGTGCCAGCAGCTTGGGGGGTCCGAACACTGAAGCTTTCTTT
v_gene: TRBV7-2; abundance: .; j_gene: TRBJ2-7; d_gene: .; CDR3aa: CASSLALTDVDYEQYF; CDR3nt: TGTGCCAGCAGCCTCGCCCTCACCGACGTTGACTACGAGCAGTACTTC
v_gene: TRBV9; abundance: .; j_gene: TRBJ1-3; d_gene: TRBD1; CDR3aa: CASSASSGQGPGNTIYF; CDR3nt: TGTGCCAGCAGCGCCTCCTCGGGACAGGGCCCTGGAAACACCATATATTTT
v_gene: TRBV7-2; abundance: .; j_gene: TRBJ1-6; d_gene: .; CDR3aa: CASSLRFSGSYNSPLHF; CDR3nt: TGTGCCAGCAGCTTACGGTTCAGTGGCTCCTATAATTCACCCCTCCACTTT
v_gene: TRBV2; abundance: .; j_gene: TRBJ2-7; d_gene: TRBD1; CDR3aa: CASSHGDRGPYEQYF; CDR3nt: TGTGCCAGCAGTCACGGGGACAGGGGACCCTACGAGCAGTACTTC
v_gene: TRBV7-2; abundance: .; j_gene: TRBJ1-5; d_gene: .; CDR3aa: CASSPTRGQPQHF; CDR3nt: TGTGCCAGCAGCCCCACGAGGGGTCAGCCCCAGCATTTT
v_gene: TRBV19; abundance: few; j_gene: TRBJ1-2; d_gene: .; CDR3aa: CASSPGGGDERYGYTF; CDR3nt: TGTGCCAGTAGTCCGGGGGGCGGCGATGAGCGCTATGGCTACACCTTC
v_gene: TRBV13; abundance: .; j_gene: TRBJ2-2; d_gene: TRBD2; CDR3aa: CASSLGYGLAGGPNTGELFF; CDR3nt: TGTGCCAGCAGCTTAGGTTATGGACTAGCGGGAGGGCCGAACACCGGGGAGCTGTTTTTT
v_gene: TRBV25-1; abundance: .; j_gene: TRBJ1-1; d_gene: .; CDR3aa: CVSSEYESTEAFF; CDR3nt: TGTGTCAGCAGTGAATACGAGAGCACTGAAGCTTTCTTT
v_gene: TRBV9; abundance: .; j_gene: TRBJ2-2; d_gene: TRBD1; CDR3aa: CASSVEVGQGALKTGELFF; CDR3nt: TGTGCCAGCAGCGTAGAGGTTGGACAGGGGGCTTTAAAGACCGGGGAGCTGTTTTTT
v_gene: TRBV6-1; abundance: .; j_gene: TRBJ2-5; d_gene: .; CDR3aa: CASSDTDQETQYF; CDR3nt: TGTGCCAGCAGTGATACAGACCAAGAGACCCAGTACTTC